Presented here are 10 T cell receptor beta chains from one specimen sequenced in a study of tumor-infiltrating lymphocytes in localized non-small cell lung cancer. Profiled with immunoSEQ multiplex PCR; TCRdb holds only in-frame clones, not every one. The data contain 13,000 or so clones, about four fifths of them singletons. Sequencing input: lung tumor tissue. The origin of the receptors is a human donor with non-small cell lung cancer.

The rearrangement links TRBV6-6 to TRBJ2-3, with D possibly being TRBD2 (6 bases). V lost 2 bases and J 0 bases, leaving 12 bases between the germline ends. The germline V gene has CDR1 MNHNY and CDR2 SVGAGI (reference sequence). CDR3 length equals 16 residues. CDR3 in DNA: TGTGCCAGCAGTTACGTGTCGGGGGTTAGCACAGATACGCAGTATTTT. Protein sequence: CASSYVSGVSTDTQYF.

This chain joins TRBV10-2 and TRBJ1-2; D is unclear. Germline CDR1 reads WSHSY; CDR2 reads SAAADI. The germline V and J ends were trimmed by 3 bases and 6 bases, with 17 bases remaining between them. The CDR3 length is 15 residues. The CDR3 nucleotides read TGCGCCAGCAGTGATAAAGGAGGGTTTGGGGATGGCTACACCTTC. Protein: CASSDKGGFGDGYTF.

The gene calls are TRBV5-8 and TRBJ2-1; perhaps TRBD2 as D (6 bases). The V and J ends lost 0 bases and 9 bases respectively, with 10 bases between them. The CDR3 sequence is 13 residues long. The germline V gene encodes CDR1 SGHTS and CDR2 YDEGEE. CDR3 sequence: CASSLATRGEQFF. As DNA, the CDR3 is TGTGCCAGCAGCTTGGCAACGCGGGGTGAGCAGTTCTTC.

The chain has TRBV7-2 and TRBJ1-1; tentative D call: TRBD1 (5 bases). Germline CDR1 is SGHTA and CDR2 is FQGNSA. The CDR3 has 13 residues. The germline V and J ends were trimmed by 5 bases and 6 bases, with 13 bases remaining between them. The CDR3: CASSPNQGAEAFF. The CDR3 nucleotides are TGTGCCAGCAGCCCGAACCAGGGCGCTGAAGCTTTCTTT.

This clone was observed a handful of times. The DNA of the CDR3 is TGTGCCAGCAGTTTACAAACCCCGGGACAGGGTTCGCAGTACTTC. Translation: CASSLQTPGQGSQYF. The J gene is TRBJ2-7, the V gene TRBV28, with 9 nucleotides matching TRBD1. This CDR3 has 15 residues. Per the germline V gene, CDR1 is MDHEN and CDR2 is SYDVKM. The junction had 11 bases not matched to a gene; V was cut back by 2 bases and J by 9 bases.

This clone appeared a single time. The CDR3 sequence is CASRPTGRYGYTF. The DNA for the CDR3 is TGTGCCAGCAGACCGACAGGGCGCTATGGCTACACCTTC. The chain combines TRBV6-5 with TRBJ1-2, with TRBD1 matching over 7 bases. J was trimmed by 4 bases and V by 6 bases; bases with no gene match: 5. The CDR3 is 13 residues long. Germline V gene data show CDR1 as MNHEY and CDR2 as SVGAGI.

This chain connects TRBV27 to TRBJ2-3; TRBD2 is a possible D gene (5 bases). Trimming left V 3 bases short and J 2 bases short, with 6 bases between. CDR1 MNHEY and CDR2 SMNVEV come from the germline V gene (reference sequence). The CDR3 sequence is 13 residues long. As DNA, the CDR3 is TGTGCCAGCAGTTTGGGAGACACAGATACGCAGTATTTT. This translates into CASSLGDTDTQYF.

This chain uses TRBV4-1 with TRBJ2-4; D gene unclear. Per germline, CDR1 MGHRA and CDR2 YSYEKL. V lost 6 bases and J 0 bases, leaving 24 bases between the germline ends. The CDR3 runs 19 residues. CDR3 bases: TGCGCCAGCAGGGATCTAAATTATGGCAGTGCGATAGCCAAAAACATTCAGTACTTC. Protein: CASRDLNYGSAIAKNIQYF.

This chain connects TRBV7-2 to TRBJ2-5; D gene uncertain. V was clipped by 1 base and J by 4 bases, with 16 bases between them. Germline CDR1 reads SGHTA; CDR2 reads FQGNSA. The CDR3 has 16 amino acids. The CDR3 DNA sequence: TGTGCCAGCAGCTTAGTTGGCAGGTCCACAACAGAGACCCAGTACTTC. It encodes CASSLVGRSTTETQYF. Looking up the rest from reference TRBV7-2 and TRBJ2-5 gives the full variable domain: GAGVSQSPSNKVTEKGKDVELRCDPISGHTALYWYRQSLGQGLEFLIYFQGNSAPDKSGLPSDRFSAERTGGSVSTLTIQRTQQEDSAVYLCASSLVGRSTTETQYFGPGTRLLVL.

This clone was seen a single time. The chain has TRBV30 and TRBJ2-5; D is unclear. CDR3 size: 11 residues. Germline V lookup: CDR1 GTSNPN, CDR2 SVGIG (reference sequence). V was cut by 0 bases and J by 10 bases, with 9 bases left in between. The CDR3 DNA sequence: TGTGCCTGGAGTGTAGGGAAAAACCAGTACTTC. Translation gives CAWSVGKNQYF.